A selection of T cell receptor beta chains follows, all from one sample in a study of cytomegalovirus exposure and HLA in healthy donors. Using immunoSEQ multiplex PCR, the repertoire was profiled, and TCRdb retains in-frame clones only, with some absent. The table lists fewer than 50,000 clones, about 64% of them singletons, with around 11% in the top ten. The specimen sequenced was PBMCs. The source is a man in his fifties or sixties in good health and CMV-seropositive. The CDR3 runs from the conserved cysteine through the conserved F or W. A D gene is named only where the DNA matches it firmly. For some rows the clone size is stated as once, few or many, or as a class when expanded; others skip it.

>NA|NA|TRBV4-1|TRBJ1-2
CASSQVVRFYGYTF
TGCGCCAGCAGCCAGGTCGTGAGATTCTATGGCTACACCTTC
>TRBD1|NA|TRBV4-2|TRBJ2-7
CASSQEWGQNSYEQYF
TGTGCCAGCAGCCAAGAATGGGGACAGAACTCCTACGAGCAGTACTTC
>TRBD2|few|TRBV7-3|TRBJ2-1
CASSLSGSSYNEQFF
TGTGCCAGCAGTTTAAGCGGGAGCTCCTACAATGAGCAGTTCTTC
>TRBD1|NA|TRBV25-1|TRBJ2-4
CASSGRDRGDIQYF
TGTGCCAGCAGTGGCCGGGACAGGGGGGACATTCAGTACTTC
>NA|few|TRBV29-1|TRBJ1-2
CSVTQEANYGYTF
TGCAGCGTCACACAGGAAGCTAACTATGGCTACACCTTC
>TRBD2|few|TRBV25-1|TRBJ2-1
CASSVGLAGKNEQFF
TGTGCCAGCAGTGTAGGTCTAGCGGGAAAAAATGAGCAGTTCTTC
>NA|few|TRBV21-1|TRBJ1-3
CATLQFHTIYF
TGTGCCACCTTGCAGTTCCACACCATATATTTT
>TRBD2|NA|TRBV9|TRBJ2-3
CASSATGGTRMADTQYF
TGTGCCAGCAGCGCCACCGGAGGGACTAGAATGGCAGATACGCAGTATTTT
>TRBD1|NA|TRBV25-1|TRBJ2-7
CASSEANRGVYEQYF
TGTGCCAGCAGTGAGGCTAACAGGGGGGTCTACGAGCAGTACTTC
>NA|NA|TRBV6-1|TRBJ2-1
CASSAVVSSYNEQFF
TGTGCCAGCAGCGCCGTTGTGAGCTCCTACAATGAGCAGTTCTTC
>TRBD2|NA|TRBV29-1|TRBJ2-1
CSSWDYPGNEQFF
TGCAGCTCCTGGGACTACCCGGGCAATGAGCAGTTCTTC
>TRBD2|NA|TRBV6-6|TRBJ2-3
CASSRTSGSVTQYF
TGTGCCAGCAGCCGAACTAGCGGGAGCGTTACGCAGTATTTT
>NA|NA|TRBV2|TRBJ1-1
CASSEQRAPTMAEAFF
TGTGCCAGCAGTGAACAGCGGGCTCCAACTATGGCTGAAGCTTTCTTT
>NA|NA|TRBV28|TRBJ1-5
CASSLYSNGNQPQHF
TGTGCCAGCAGTTTATACTCCAACGGCAATCAGCCCCAGCATTTT
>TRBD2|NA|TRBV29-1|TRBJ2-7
CSVAGGSYEQYF
TGCAGCGTTGCGGGGGGATCCTACGAGCAGTACTTC
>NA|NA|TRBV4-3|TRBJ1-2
CASSQGTANNYGYTF
TGCGCCAGCAGCCAAGGGACAGCTAATAACTATGGCTACACCTTC
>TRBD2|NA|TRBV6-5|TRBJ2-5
CASSRSREHQETQYF
TGTGCCAGCAGCCGGTCGCGGGAGCACCAAGAGACCCAATACTTC